This entry lists 18 T cell receptor beta chains sequenced from one sample in a study of cytotoxic CD8 clonotypes in ibrutinib-treated CLL. Method: immunoSEQ multiplex PCR; TCRdb's copy keeps in-frame clones and lacks some. The sample has 150,000 to 200,000 clones; roughly 72% are singletons. The sequenced sample was PBMCs, obtained after 24 months of ibrutinib treatment. The receptors were gathered from a human donor with chronic lymphocytic leukemia.

V usage is TRBV15 and J usage is TRBJ2-5; 13 bases map to TRBD2. Trimming removed 4 bases from V and 5 bases from J; junction bases left unmatched: 7. This CDR3 is built from 16 residues. The germline gives CDR1 LNHNV, CDR2 YYDKDF (reference sequence). The CDR3 sequence is CATSTWTSGRGETQYF. CDR3 DNA: TGTGCCACCAGCACTTGGACTAGCGGGAGAGGTGAGACCCAGTACTTC.

The chain employs TRBV2 and TRBJ1-1, with 7 positions matching TRBD1. The CDR3 is made up of 14 amino acids. Germline V gene data show CDR1 as SNHLY and CDR2 as FYNNEI. V trimming: 6 bases; J trimming: 0 bases; junction bases outside the gene matches: 4. CDR3 loop: CASSTGQLNTEAFF. CDR3 sequence (DNA): TGTGCCAGCAGCACGGGACAGCTGAACACTGAAGCTTTCTTT.

The V call is TRBV19, the J call TRBJ1-2; D call uncertain. CDR1 LNHDA and CDR2 SQIVND come from the germline V gene (reference sequence). V dropped 1 base and J dropped 2 bases, with 17 bases sitting between them. There are 17 residues in the CDR3. The CDR3 sequence is CASSIVLWTSQNYGYTF. CDR3 nucleotides: TGTGCCAGTAGTATAGTTTTATGGACCTCCCAAAACTATGGCTACACCTTC.

This chain links TRBV5-6 with TRBJ2-7, with 13 bases that match TRBD2. V was clipped by 3 bases and J by 0 bases; unmatched bases: 9. The germline V gene has CDR1 SGHDT and CDR2 YYEEEE. This CDR3 is 18 amino acids long. This CDR3 reads CASSSTGTSGIYSYEQYF. The CDR3 DNA sequence: TGTGCCAGCAGCTCAACCGGGACTAGCGGGATCTACTCCTACGAGCAGTACTTC.

The rearrangement links TRBV19 to TRBJ2-3; maybe TRBD2 (5 bases). The CDR3 is 15 amino acids. Trimming left V 3 bases short and J 4 bases short, with 14 bases between. Germline CDR1 is LNHDA and CDR2 is SQIVND (reference sequence). The CDR3 sequence is CASSIRGDGADTQYF. In DNA, the CDR3 is TGTGCCAGTAGTATTCGGGGTGATGGCGCAGATACGCAGTATTTT.

This clone has a count of ten or more. J is TRBJ1-2 and V is TRBV6-5; no definite D call. From germline, CDR1 is MNHEY and CDR2 SVGAGI. The CDR3 covers 13 residues. V gave up 3 bases and J gave up 6 bases, with 11 bases separating them. CDR3 loop: CASSYDRLDGYTF. The CDR3 DNA reads TGTGCCAGCAGTTATGACCGGCTCGATGGCTACACCTTC.

V is TRBV2 and J is TRBJ2-6, with 7 positions matching TRBD1. The CDR3 has 15 amino acids. J gave up 2 bases and V 6 bases, and 4 bases lay outside the gene matches. CDR1 is SNHLY and CDR2 is FYNNEI in the germline V gene. The CDR3 here is CASSFDRAGANVLTF. DNA for the CDR3: TGTGCCAGCAGCTTCGACAGGGCTGGGGCCAACGTCCTGACTTTC.

The chain links TRBV7-9 to TRBJ2-3; D not certain. Germline-derived CDR1 and CDR2 are SEHNR and FQNEAQ (reference sequence). V lost 5 bases to trimming and J lost 0 bases, with 15 bases between them. The CDR3 has 16 residues. As DNA, the CDR3 is TGTGCCAGCAGCATGCGACGAACCTCAAGCACAGATACGCAGTATTTT. This translates into CASSMRRTSSTDTQYF.

A single count supports this clone. The CDR3 bases are TGCACCAGCAGCCAACCGTCGGACAGGGCGGGAGAGACCCAGTACTTC. This sequence encodes CTSSQPSDRAGETQYF. The V gene is TRBV1, the J gene TRBJ2-5; the D segment call TRBD1 is taken from the table without a DNA check. TRBV1 is noted as a pseudogene. CDR3 length: 16 residues.

V gene TRBV18 combines with J gene TRBJ1-3, with TRBD1 matching 7 bases. J gave up 3 bases and V 2 bases, and 10 bases lay outside the gene matches. This CDR3 has 17 residues. Germline V gene data show CDR1 as KGHSH and CDR2 as LQKENI. CDR3 nucleotides: TGTGCCAGCTCACCATCGTCAGGGGGTATGCTTGGAAACACCATATATTTT. Its translation: CASSPSSGGMLGNTIYF.

V gene TRBV18 combines with J gene TRBJ2-5; D unclear. Germline lookup yields CDR1 KGHSH and CDR2 LQKENI. This CDR3 has 13 amino acids. V was pared by 6 bases and J by 5 bases, with 13 bases between. CDR3 sequence reads: CASSAGNRETQYF. The CDR3 region has the DNA TGTGCCAGCTCTGCAGGAAACCGGGAGACCCAGTACTTC.

This sequence joins TRBV18 and TRBJ1-2; the match to TRBD1 covers 9 bases. CDR3 length equals 15 residues. Germline V gene lookup returns CDR1 KGHSH and CDR2 LQKENI. The V and J ends lost 6 bases and 1 base, in that order; junction bases with no gene match: 6. Here the CDR3 reads CASSVGQGSNYGYTF. Written as DNA, the CDR3 is TGTGCCAGCTCCGTGGGACAGGGTAGTAACTATGGCTACACCTTC.

The CDR3 nucleotides are TGTGCCAGCAGGAGGTCGAGCGACTACGAGCAGTACTTC. This gives the protein CASRRSSDYEQYF. The chain employs TRBV27 and TRBJ2-7; D is ambiguous. Germline CDR1 reads MNHEY; CDR2 reads SMNVEV (reference sequence). CDR3 length equals 13 residues. V was cut by 6 bases and J by 3 bases, with 12 bases left in between.

V is TRBV5-4 and J is TRBJ1-2; possibly TRBD1 for D (5 bases). This CDR3 comprises 13 residues. In germline, CDR1 is SGHNT, CDR2 YYREEE (reference sequence). Trimming shortened V by 9 bases and J by 0 bases, and 12 bases separated the two germline ends. CDR3 protein: CAIPTDSNYGYTF. The CDR3 DNA reads as TGTGCCATCCCGACAGACTCTAACTATGGCTACACCTTC.

The J gene is TRBJ1-3, the V gene TRBV6-1; TRBD1 is a possible D gene (6 bases). The CDR3 has 14 amino acids. V shed 10 bases and J shed 0 bases, with 13 bases lying between them. Looked up from germline, CDR1 is MNHNS and CDR2 is SASEGT. Written as DNA, the CDR3 is TGTGCCATTAAGGACAGAACCTCTGGAAACACCATATATTTT. This gives the protein CAIKDRTSGNTIYF.

J is TRBJ2-7 and V is TRBV18; D is undetermined. The CDR3 is made up of 14 amino acids. Trimming shortened V by 3 bases and J by 3 bases, and 12 bases separated the two germline ends. Germline CDR1 reads KGHSH; CDR2 reads LQKENI. This chain's CDR3 is CASSPGSVVYEQYF. The DNA of the CDR3 is TGTGCCAGCTCACCGGGATCAGTAGTCTACGAGCAGTACTTC.

A few counts support this clone. The chain has TRBV7-6 and TRBJ2-7; 7 bases agree with TRBD1. After removal of 5 bases from V and 0 bases from J, the junction contained 4 bases not matched to a gene. The CDR3 covers 14 residues. Germline CDR1 and CDR2: SGHVS and FNYEAQ. For the CDR3, the DNA is TGTGCCAGCAGCCCTACAGGGGACTCCTACGAGCAGTACTTC. Translation gives CASSPTGDSYEQYF.

This clone was seen once. This chain joins TRBV28 and TRBJ2-7; TRBD1 might be the D (6 bases). The germline gives CDR1 MDHEN, CDR2 SYDVKM. The CDR3 loop spans 17 amino acids. V was cut by 1 base and J by 2 bases, with 18 bases left in between. This chain's CDR3 is CASSLFPGRDIAYEQYF. CDR3 sequence (DNA): TGTGCCAGCAGTTTATTTCCAGGCAGGGACATCGCCTACGAGCAGTACTTC.